Below are 13 T cell receptor beta chains sequenced from a single sample in a study of OX40 agonist ivuxolimab in advanced cancers. This table comes from immunoSEQ multiplex PCR, and its TCRdb copy is limited to in-frame clones, with some not included. The sample has approximately 54,000 clones, approximately 90% seen once. The sample here was CD4+ or CD8+ T cells sorted from blood, taken in a trial of the OX40 agonist ivuxolimab. The receptors were sampled from an adult with an advanced solid tumor such as melanoma, head and neck, liver or kidney cancer.

The chain recombines TRBV19 with TRBJ1-2, with no clear D. The germline V gene has CDR1 LNHDA and CDR2 SQIVND (reference sequence). Deletions cut 4 bases from V and 6 bases from J, with 15 bases between. This CDR3 spans 14 amino acids. The CDR3 DNA follows: TGTGCCAGTAGTAATCTAGCAGCCTTTGATGGCTACACCTTC. It specifies CASSNLAAFDGYTF.

This chain joins TRBV6-6 and TRBJ2-1, with D possibly TRBD1 on 6 matching bases. Per the germline V gene, CDR1 is MNHNY and CDR2 is SVGAGI (reference sequence). Trimming shortened V by 2 bases and J by 7 bases, and 9 bases separated the two germline ends. The length of the CDR3 is 13 residues. The chain's CDR3 is CASSYRQGNEQFF. CDR3 DNA sequence: TGTGCCAGCAGTTACCGGCAGGGGAATGAGCAGTTCTTC.

Only one count was recorded for this clone. The chain combines TRBV5-6 with TRBJ2-7; tentative D call: TRBD1 (6 bases). V dropped 3 bases and J dropped 1 base, with 14 bases sitting between them. Looked up from germline, CDR1 is SGHDT and CDR2 is YYEEEE. CDR3 length equals 15 residues. CDR3 coding DNA: TGTGCCAGCAGCTCTATCCACAGGGCTTCCTACGAGCAGTACTTC. The encoded protein is CASSSIHRASYEQYF.

The V gene is TRBV19, the J gene TRBJ2-1, with 13 bases matching TRBD2. CDR3 size: 16 residues. V gave up 11 bases and J gave up 3 bases; unmatched junction bases: 10. CDR1 and CDR2 (germline): LNHDA, SQIVND (reference sequence). The DNA for the CDR3 is TGTGCCGCGGGAGGACTAGCGGGAGCGTTCTACAATGAGCAGTTCTTC. Residues: CAAGGLAGAFYNEQFF.

The rearrangement uses TRBV4-1 and TRBJ1-4; 9 nucleotides agree with TRBD1. This CDR3 has 16 amino acids. Per the germline V gene, CDR1 is MGHRA and CDR2 is YSYEKL. Losses at the gene ends were 2 bases for V and 6 bases for J; bases not matched to a gene: 7. Here the CDR3 DNA reads TGCGCCAGCAGCCAACGCCAAACAGGGGGCCATGAAAAACTGTTTTTT. Residues: CASSQRQTGGHEKLFF.

The chain is built from TRBV14 and TRBJ1-4; D unclear. Germline assignment: CDR1 SGHDN and CDR2 FVKESK. Trimming removed 0 bases at V and 13 bases at J, with 9 bases between. This CDR3 region has 12 residues. The CDR3 protein is CASSQDLMRLFF. CDR3 DNA: TGTGCCAGCAGCCAAGATCTAATGAGACTGTTTTTT.

This clone was counted a few times. J is TRBJ1-1 and V is TRBV5-4; D call uncertain. This CDR3 is 13 amino acids long. The germline V gene encodes CDR1 SGHNT and CDR2 YYREEE (reference sequence). With 6 bases removed from V and 3 bases from J, the gap between germline ends came to 12 bases. For the CDR3, the DNA is TGTGCCAGCATTGAAACTGGTCACACTGAAGCTTTCTTT. Translated: CASIETGHTEAFF.

The rearrangement joins TRBV30 to TRBJ1-6; D is uncertain. The CDR3 consists of 12 residues. V was clipped by 7 bases and J by 10 bases, with 14 bases between them. CDR1 and CDR2 (germline): GTSNPN, SVGIG (reference sequence). The CDR3 DNA reads TGTGCCTTTGACCCTCTTGGGTCACCCCTCCACTTT. It yields the protein CAFDPLGSPLHF.

This clone has just one count. The V call is TRBV20-1, the J call TRBJ1-3, with D unresolved. Per germline, CDR1 DFQATT and CDR2 SNEGSKA (reference sequence). CDR3 length equals 11 residues. The V gene lost 6 bases and the J gene lost 0 bases, with 3 bases spanning the gap. The CDR3 DNA reads TGCAGTGCCAGCTCTGGAAACACCATATATTTT. Translation: CSASSGNTIYF.

The chain carries TRBV2 and TRBJ2-3, with 8 bases identical to TRBD2. Trimming cost V 5 bases and J 5 bases; bases outside gene matches: 12. CDR3 length equals 16 residues. The germline V gene encodes CDR1 SNHLY and CDR2 FYNNEI. This CDR3 is CASSFPPAGAGDTQYF. CDR3 coding DNA: TGTGCCAGCAGTTTTCCTCCAGCGGGAGCAGGAGATACGCAGTATTTT. Based on the CDR3 plus reference TRBV2 and TRBJ2-3, the full variable domain is EPEVTQTPSHQVTQMGQEVILRCVPISNHLYFYWYRQILGQKVEFLVSFYNNEISEKSEIFDDQFSVERPDGSNFTLKIRSTKLEDSAMYFCASSFPPAGAGDTQYFGPGTRLTVL.

The V gene is TRBV9, the J gene TRBJ1-3, with D possibly TRBD1 on 5 matching bases. This CDR3 comprises 15 residues. The V gene lost 4 bases and the J gene lost 8 bases, with 19 bases spanning the gap. Germline V gives CDR1 SGDLS, CDR2 YYNGEE. The CDR3 reads CASSPEQGERDTIYF. CDR3 coding DNA: TGTGCCAGCAGCCCCGAGCAGGGAGAGAGGGACACCATATATTTT.

The chain links TRBV6-5 to TRBJ2-7, with 9 nucleotides matching TRBD1. V lost 6 bases, J lost 2 bases, and 11 bases stayed unmatched. CDR1 and CDR2 (germline): MNHEY, SVGAGI. This CDR3 is built from 16 residues. In DNA, the CDR3 is TGTGCCAGCAGCTACCCCCCGGGACAGGGAGCCTACGAGCAGTACTTC. As protein: CASSYPPGQGAYEQYF.

The table lists this clone with a few counts. The V call is TRBV27, the J call TRBJ2-7, with 9 nucleotides matching TRBD2. Germline CDR1 and CDR2: MNHEY and SMNVEV (reference sequence). Trimming cost V 1 base and J 3 bases; bases outside gene matches: 10. This CDR3 region has 17 residues. The CDR3 coding sequence is TGTGCCAGCAGTTTATTATCCCCAGCGGGAGGTAACTACGAGCAGTACTTC. Translated, it gives CASSLLSPAGGNYEQYF.